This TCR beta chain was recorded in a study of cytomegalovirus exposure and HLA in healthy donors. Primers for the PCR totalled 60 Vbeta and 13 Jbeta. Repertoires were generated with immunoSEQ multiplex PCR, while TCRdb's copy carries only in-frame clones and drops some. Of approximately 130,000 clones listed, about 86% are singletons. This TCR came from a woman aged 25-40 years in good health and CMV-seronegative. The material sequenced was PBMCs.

The CDR3 loop is CAWAQGDSYEQYF. CDR3 nucleotides: TGTGCCTGGGCCCAGGGTGACTCCTACGAGCAGTACTTC. This chain joins TRBV30 and TRBJ2-7; D is possibly TRBD1 (5 bases). Trimming removed 5 bases from V and 0 bases from J, with 11 bases in between. There are 13 residues in the CDR3. From germline, CDR1 is GTSNPN and CDR2 SVGIG (reference sequence).